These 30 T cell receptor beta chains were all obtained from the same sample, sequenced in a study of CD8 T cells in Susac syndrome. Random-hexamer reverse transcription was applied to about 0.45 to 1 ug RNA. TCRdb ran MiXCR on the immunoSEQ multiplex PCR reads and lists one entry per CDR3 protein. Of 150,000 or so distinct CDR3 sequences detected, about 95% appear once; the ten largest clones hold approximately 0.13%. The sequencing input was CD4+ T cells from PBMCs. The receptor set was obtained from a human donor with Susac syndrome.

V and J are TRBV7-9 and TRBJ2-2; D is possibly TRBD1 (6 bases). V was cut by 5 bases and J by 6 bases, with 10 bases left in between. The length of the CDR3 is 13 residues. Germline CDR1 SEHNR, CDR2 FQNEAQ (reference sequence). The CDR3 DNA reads TGTGCCAGCAGCCCCACAGGGCCCGGGGAGCTGTTTTTT. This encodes CASSPTGPGELFF.

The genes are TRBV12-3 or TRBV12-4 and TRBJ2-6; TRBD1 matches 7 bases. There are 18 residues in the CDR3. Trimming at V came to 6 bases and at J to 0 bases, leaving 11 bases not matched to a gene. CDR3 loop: CASREGTDSPSGANVLTF. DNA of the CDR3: TGTGCCAGCAGGGAAGGGACAGATTCCCCCTCTGGGGCCAACGTCCTGACTTTC.

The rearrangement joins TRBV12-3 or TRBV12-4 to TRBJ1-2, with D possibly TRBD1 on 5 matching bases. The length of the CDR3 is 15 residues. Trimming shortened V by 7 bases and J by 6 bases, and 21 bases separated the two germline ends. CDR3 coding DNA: TGTGCCAGCAATTACCGGGACCGCCGGTCCGATGGCTACACCTTC. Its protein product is CASNYRDRRSDGYTF.

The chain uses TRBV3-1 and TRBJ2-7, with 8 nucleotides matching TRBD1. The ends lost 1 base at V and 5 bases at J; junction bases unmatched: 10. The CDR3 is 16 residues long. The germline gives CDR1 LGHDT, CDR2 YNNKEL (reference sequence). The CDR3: CASSQGGARGHHEQYF. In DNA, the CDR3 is TGTGCCAGCAGCCAAGGAGGCGCCAGGGGGCATCACGAGCAGTACTTC.

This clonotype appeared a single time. The CDR3 DNA reads TGTGCCTGGAGTGTGTCAAGCTCCTACGTGGAAGCTTTCTTT. It is translated as CAWSVSSSYVEAFF. The chain employs TRBV30 and TRBJ1-1; D uncertain. CDR1 is GTSNPN, CDR2 SVGIG, per germline (reference sequence). The germline V and J ends were trimmed by 0 bases and 8 bases, with 16 bases remaining between them. The CDR3 is made up of 14 amino acids.

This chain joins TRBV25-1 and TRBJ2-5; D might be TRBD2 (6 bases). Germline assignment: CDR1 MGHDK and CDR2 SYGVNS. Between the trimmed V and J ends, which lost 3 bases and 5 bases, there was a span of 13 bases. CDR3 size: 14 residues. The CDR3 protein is CASSEMGGRETQYF. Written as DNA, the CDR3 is TGTGCCAGCAGTGAGATGGGGGGTCGCGAGACCCAGTACTTC. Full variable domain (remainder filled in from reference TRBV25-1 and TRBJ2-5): EADIYQTPRYLVIGTGKKITLECSQTMGHDKMYWYQQDPGMELHLIHYSYGVNSTEKGDLSSESTVSRIRTEHFPLTLESARPSHTSQYLCASSEMGGRETQYFGPGTRLLVL.

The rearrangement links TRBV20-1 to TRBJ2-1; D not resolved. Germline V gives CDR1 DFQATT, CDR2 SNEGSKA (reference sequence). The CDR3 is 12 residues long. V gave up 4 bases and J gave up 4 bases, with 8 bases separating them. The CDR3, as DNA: TGCAGTGCTACGATTTCTTACAATGAGCAGTTCTTC. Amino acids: CSATISYNEQFF.

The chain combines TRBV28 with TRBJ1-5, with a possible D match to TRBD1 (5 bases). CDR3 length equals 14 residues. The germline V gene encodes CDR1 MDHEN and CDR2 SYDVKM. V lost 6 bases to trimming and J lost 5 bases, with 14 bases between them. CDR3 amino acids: CASSLGRRYQPQHF. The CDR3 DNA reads TGTGCCAGCAGCCTGGGACGGAGGTATCAGCCCCAGCATTTT.

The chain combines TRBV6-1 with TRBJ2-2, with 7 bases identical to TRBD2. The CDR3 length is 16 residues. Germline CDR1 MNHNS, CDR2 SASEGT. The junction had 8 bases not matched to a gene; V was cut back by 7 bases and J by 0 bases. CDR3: CASIFFGGANTGELFF. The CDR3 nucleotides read TGTGCCAGCATCTTCTTTGGGGGGGCGAACACCGGGGAGCTGTTTTTT.

DNA of the CDR3: TGTGCCTGGAAGCACAGGGGGCAAGCCAAAAACATTCAGTACTTC. Translating it yields CAWKHRGQAKNIQYF. The chain joins TRBV30 to TRBJ2-4, with 9 bases that match TRBD1. J was trimmed by 0 bases and V by 4 bases; bases with no gene match: 4. The V gene's germline CDR1 is GTSNPN and CDR2 SVGIG (reference sequence). The CDR3 is 15 amino acids.

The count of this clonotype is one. CDR3 in DNA: TGCGCCAGCAGCTACAGGGAGGGGAATGAGCAGTTCTTC. It translates to CASSYREGNEQFF. This chain connects TRBV5-1 to TRBJ2-1, with a possible D match to TRBD2 (7 bases). Trimming pared 3 bases from V and 7 bases from J, leaving 11 bases between. The CDR3 spans 13 residues. Germline loops: CDR1 SGHRS, CDR2 YFSETQ.

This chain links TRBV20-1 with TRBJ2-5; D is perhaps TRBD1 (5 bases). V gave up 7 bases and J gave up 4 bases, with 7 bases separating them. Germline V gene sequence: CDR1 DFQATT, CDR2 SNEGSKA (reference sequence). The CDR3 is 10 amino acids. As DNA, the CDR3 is TGCAGTGGGCAGGGAGAGACCCAGTACTTC. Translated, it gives CSGQGETQYF.

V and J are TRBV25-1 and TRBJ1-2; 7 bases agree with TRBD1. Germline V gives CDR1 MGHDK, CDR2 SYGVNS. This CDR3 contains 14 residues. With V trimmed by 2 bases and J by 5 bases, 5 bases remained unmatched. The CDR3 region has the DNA TGTGCCAGCAGTGAACACAGGGGAGGGTATGGCTACACCTTC. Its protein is CASSEHRGGYGYTF.

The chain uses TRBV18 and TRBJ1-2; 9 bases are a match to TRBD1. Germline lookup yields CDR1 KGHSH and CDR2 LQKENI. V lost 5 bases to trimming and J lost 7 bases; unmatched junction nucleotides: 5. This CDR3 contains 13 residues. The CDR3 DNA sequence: TGTGCCAGCTCAACGAGGGACAGGGTTGGCTACACCTTC. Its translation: CASSTRDRVGYTF.

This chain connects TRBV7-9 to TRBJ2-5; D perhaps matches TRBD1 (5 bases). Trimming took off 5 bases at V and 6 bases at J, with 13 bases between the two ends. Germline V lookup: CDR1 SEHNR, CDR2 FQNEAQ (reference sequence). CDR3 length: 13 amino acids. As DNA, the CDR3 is TGTGCCAGCAGCGACAGTGGGCGGCAGACCCAGTACTTC. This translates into CASSDSGRQTQYF.

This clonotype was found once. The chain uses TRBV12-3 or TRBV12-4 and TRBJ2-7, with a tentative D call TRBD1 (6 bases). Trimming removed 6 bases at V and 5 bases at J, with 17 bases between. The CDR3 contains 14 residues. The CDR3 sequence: CASRKTFRGHEQYF. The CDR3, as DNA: TGTGCCAGCAGGAAAACCTTCAGGGGCCACGAGCAGTACTTC.

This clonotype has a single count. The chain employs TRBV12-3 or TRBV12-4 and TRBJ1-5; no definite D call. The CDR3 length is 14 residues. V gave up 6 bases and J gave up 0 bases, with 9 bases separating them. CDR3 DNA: TGTGCCAGCAGCCTCTATAATAGCAATCAGCCCCAGCATTTT. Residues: CASSLYNSNQPQHF.

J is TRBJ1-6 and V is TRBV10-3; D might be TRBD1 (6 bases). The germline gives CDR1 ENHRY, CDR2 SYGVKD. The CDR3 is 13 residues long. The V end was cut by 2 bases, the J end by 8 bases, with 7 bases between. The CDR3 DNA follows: TGTGCCATCAGTGAGAGGGGGGATTCACCCCTCCACTTT. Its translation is CAISERGDSPLHF.

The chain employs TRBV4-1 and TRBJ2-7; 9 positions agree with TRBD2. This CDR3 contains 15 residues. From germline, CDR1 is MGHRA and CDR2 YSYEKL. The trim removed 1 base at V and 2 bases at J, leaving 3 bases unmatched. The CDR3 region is CASSQGLAAPYEQYF. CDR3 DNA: TGCGCCAGCAGCCAAGGACTAGCGGCCCCCTACGAGCAGTACTTC.

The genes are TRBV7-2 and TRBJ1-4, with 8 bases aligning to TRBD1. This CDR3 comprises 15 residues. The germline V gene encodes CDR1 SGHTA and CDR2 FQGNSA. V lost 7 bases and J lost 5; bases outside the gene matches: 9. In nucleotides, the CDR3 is TGTGCCAGCAATCCAGGACAGGGATTAAATGAAAAACTGTTTTTT. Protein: CASNPGQGLNEKLFF.

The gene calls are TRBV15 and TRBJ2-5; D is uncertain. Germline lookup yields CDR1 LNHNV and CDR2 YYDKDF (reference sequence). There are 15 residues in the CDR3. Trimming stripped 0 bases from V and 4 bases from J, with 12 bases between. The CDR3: CATSRDRHPGETQYF. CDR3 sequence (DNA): TGTGCCACCAGCAGAGATAGGCACCCCGGAGAGACCCAGTACTTC.

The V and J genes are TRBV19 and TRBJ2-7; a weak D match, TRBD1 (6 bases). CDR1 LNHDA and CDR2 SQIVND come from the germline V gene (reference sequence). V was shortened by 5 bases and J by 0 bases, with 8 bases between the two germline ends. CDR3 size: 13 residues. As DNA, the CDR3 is TGTGCCAGTAGTCGGGACATCTCCTACGAGCAGTACTTC. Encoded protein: CASSRDISYEQYF. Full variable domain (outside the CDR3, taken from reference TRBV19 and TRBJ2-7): DGGITQSPKYLFRKEGQNVTLSCEQNLNHDAMYWYRQDPGQGLRLIYYSQIVNDFQKGDIAEGYSVSREKKESFPLTVTSAQKNPTAFYLCASSRDISYEQYFGPGTRLTVT.

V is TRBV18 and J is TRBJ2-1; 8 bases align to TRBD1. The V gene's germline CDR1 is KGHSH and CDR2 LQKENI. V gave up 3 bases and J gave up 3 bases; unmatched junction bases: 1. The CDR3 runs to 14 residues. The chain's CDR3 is CASSPTGVYNEQFF. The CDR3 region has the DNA TGTGCCAGCTCACCGACAGGGGTCTACAATGAGCAGTTCTTC.

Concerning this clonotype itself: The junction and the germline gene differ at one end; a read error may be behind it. The CDR3, as DNA: TGCAGCGGCAGCAGGGGGTTCACTGAAGTTTTCTTT. It translates to CSGSRGFTEVFF. The chain recombines TRBV29-1 with TRBJ1-1; TRBD1 agrees at 7 bases. The V gene's germline CDR1 is SQVTM and CDR2 ANQGSEA. CDR3 length: 12 residues.

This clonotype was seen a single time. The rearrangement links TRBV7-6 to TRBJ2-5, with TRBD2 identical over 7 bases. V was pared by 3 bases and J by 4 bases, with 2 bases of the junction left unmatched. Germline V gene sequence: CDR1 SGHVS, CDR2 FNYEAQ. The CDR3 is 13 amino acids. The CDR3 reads CASSFTGGETQYF. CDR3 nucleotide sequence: TGTGCCAGCAGCTTCACGGGGGGAGAGACCCAGTACTTC.

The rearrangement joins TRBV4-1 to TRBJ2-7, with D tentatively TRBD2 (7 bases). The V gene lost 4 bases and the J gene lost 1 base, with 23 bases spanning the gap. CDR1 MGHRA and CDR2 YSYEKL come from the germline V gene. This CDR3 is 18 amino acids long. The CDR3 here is CASSPLPAGRGLSYEQYF. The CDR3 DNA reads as TGCGCCAGCAGCCCTCTACCGGCGGGGCGGGGGCTATCCTACGAGCAGTACTTC.

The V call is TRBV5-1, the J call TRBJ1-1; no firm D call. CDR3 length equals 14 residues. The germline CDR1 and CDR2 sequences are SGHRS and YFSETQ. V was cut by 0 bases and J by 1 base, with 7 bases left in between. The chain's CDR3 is CASSLEVPNTEAFF. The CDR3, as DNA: TGCGCCAGCAGCTTGGAGGTCCCGAACACTGAAGCTTTCTTT.

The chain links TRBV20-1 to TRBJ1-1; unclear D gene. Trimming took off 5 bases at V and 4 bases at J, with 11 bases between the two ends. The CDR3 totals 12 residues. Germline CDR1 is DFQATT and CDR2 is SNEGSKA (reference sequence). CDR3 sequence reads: CSAGFQTTEAFF. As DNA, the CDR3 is TGCAGTGCTGGTTTCCAAACCACTGAAGCTTTCTTT.

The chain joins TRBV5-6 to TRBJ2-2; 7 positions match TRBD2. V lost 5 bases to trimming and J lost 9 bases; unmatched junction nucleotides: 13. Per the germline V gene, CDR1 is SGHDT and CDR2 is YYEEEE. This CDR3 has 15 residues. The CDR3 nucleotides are TGTGCCAGCAGATCCCGACTAGCCATTGAGAGGGAGCTGTTTTTT. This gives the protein CASRSRLAIERELFF.

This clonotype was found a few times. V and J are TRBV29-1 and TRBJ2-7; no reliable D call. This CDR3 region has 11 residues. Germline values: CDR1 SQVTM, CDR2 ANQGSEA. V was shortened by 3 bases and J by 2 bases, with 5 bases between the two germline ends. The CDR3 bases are TGCAGCGTTGATGTCGCCTACGAGCAGTACTTC. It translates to CSVDVAYEQYF.